These T cell receptor beta chains were read from a single sample in a study of T cell responses to AZD1222 COVID-19 vaccine. Clones were read by immunoSEQ multiplex PCR, and TCRdb kept only the in-frame ones, dropping some. Of about 110,000 clones listed, approximately 90% are singletons. This material consisted of peripheral blood, taken on day 0 of AZD1222 vaccination. The receptors here all came from an adult in good health. Both conserved end residues are part of each CDR3. D genes are given only for firm matches. Rows may omit the clone size; those that give it use once, few, many or a size class.

CDR3 protein	CDR3 DNA	clone size	J gene	V gene	D gene
CASSLGGGDEQFF	TGTGCCAGCAGCTTGGGCGGTGGCGATGAGCAGTTCTTC	NA	TRBJ2-1	TRBV5-4	NA
CSVETGGSYEQYF	TGCAGCGTCGAGACAGGAGGCTCCTACGAGCAGTACTTC	NA	TRBJ2-7	TRBV29-1	NA
CSASTITEAFF	TGCAGTGCTAGTACGATCACTGAAGCTTTCTTT	NA	TRBJ1-1	TRBV20-1	NA
CASSLQPFTGELFF	TGTGCCAGCAGCTTACAGCCCTTTACCGGGGAGCTGTTTTTT	NA	TRBJ2-2	TRBV7-2	NA
CASSISGYSSSYEQYF	TGTGCCAGTAGTATCTCAGGTTATTCCTCCTCCTACGAGCAGTACTTC	NA	TRBJ2-7	TRBV19	NA
CASSPTGNYGYTF	TGTGCCAGCAGCCCCACAGGGAACTATGGCTACACCTTC	once	TRBJ1-2	TRBV12-3/TRBV12-4	NA
CASSLVRQGPTEAFF	TGTGCCAGCAGCTTAGTAAGGCAGGGTCCCACTGAAGCTTTCTTT	NA	TRBJ1-1	TRBV7-8	NA
CASSRLGGGTEAFF	TGTGCCAGCAGCCGACTAGGGGGGGGCACTGAAGCTTTCTTT	NA	TRBJ1-1	TRBV7-3	NA
CASSRREGGGAYLTDTQYF	TGTGCCAGCAGCCGTAGGGAGGGCGGGGGAGCCTACCTCACAGATACGCAGTATTTT	NA	TRBJ2-3	TRBV7-9	TRBD2
CASSRQDNQPQHF	TGTGCCAGTAGTAGACAGGACAATCAGCCCCAGCATTTT	NA	TRBJ1-5	TRBV19	NA
CATSAGRGKWTDTQYF	TGTGCCACCAGTGCGGGTAGAGGGAAGTGGACAGATACGCAGTATTTT	NA	TRBJ2-3	TRBV24-1	NA
CASSARSGNEQFF	TGTGCCAGCAGCGCGAGAAGTGGGAATGAGCAGTTCTTC	NA	TRBJ2-1	TRBV7-2	NA
CASSPLNQETQYF	TGTGCCAGCAGCCCGCTAAACCAAGAGACCCAGTACTTC	NA	TRBJ2-5	TRBV3-1/TRBV3-2	NA
CASSFRQGGWETQYF	TGCGCCAGCAGCTTCAGACAGGGCGGGTGGGAGACCCAGTACTTC	NA	TRBJ2-5	TRBV5-1	TRBD1
CASSPGQGRETQYF	TGCGCCAGCAGCCCAGGACAGGGAAGGGAGACCCAGTACTTC	NA	TRBJ2-5	TRBV5-1	TRBD1
CSVEEVNRAGVNYGYTF	TGCAGCGTTGAAGAAGTAAATAGGGCAGGAGTTAACTATGGCTACACCTTC	NA	TRBJ1-2	TRBV29-1	NA
CASRGLGVGTGELFF	TGTGCCAGCAGGGGTCTTGGGGTCGGCACCGGGGAGCTGTTTTTT	NA	TRBJ2-2	TRBV2	NA
CASNRYFGDEQFF	TGCGCCAGCAATAGGTATTTTGGCGATGAGCAGTTCTTC	NA	TRBJ2-1	TRBV10-1	NA
CASSLAVSRGATGELFF	TGTGCCAGCAGCTTGGCGGTATCCAGGGGGGCCACCGGGGAGCTGTTTTTT	NA	TRBJ2-2	TRBV5-6	NA
CASSQIAGGRSTGELFF	TGCGCCAGCAGCCAGATAGCGGGAGGGAGGAGCACCGGGGAGCTGTTTTTT	NA	TRBJ2-2	TRBV4-3	TRBD2
CASSDAGPRWSYEQYF	TGTGCCAGCAGTGACGCCGGGCCCCGATGGTCCTACGAGCAGTACTTC	NA	TRBJ2-7	TRBV6-1	NA
CASSDFGRNGNTIYF	TGTGCCAGCAGTGATTTTGGACGGAATGGAAACACCATATATTTT	few	TRBJ1-3	TRBV2	NA
CASSQESGSGYGYTF	TGCGCCAGCAGCCAAGAGTCGGGGTCCGGCTATGGCTACACCTTC	NA	TRBJ1-2	TRBV4-1	NA
CASSGVETQYF	TGTGCCAGCAGCGGGGTAGAGACCCAGTACTTC	NA	TRBJ2-5	TRBV2	NA
CASSRGGLAGVDTQYF	TGTGCCAGCAGCCGGGGCGGGCTAGCGGGAGTCGATACGCAGTATTTT	NA	TRBJ2-3	TRBV11-2	TRBD2
CASSSLAAKQYF	TGTGCCAGCAGCTCCCTAGCGGCAAAGCAGTATTTT	NA	TRBJ2-3	TRBV11-2	TRBD2
CASSVEASGNTIYF	TGTGCCAGCAGCGTAGAAGCCTCTGGAAACACCATATATTTT	NA	TRBJ1-3	TRBV9	NA
CATIPGQGAQKLFF	TGTGCCACCATTCCGGGACAGGGCGCTCAAAAACTGTTTTTT	NA	TRBJ1-4	TRBV21-1	NA
CASSRGGLYEQYF	TGTGCCAGCAGTAGGGGGGGGCTCTACGAGCAGTACTTC	once	TRBJ2-7	TRBV28	NA
CASSPLRAEKLFF	TGCGCCAGCAGCCCCCTACGAGCTGAAAAACTGTTTTTT	NA	TRBJ1-4	TRBV4-1	NA
CASSHIAARGSYNEQFF	TGTGCCAGCTCTCACATCGCCGCCAGGGGCTCCTACAATGAGCAGTTCTTC	NA	TRBJ2-1	TRBV18	NA